The 27 T cell receptor beta chains reported below all come from one sample, sequenced in a study of PD-1 blockade in classical Hodgkin lymphoma. The assay was immunoSEQ multiplex PCR, and TCRdb's table has in-frame clones only and misses some. Among about 93,000 clones listed, about three quarters were seen once. The sample's time point: cycle 4 day 1 (C4D1), after less than seven weeks of nivolumab. All the patients suffered relapse after autologous stem cell transplantation, and brentuximab vedotin exposure differed. This specimen consisted of peripheral blood mononuclear cells (PBMCs), obtained before the fourth cycle of nivolumab. All receptors derive from a human donor with classical Hodgkin lymphoma.

The CDR3 spells CASSLSPREAKNIQYF. In DNA form, the CDR3 reads TGTGCCAGCAGCCTCTCCCCGCGGGAAGCCAAAAACATTCAGTACTTC. The chain links TRBV7-6 to TRBJ2-4; a weak D match, TRBD2 (6 bases). The CDR3 covers 16 residues. Germline CDR1 and CDR2: SGHVS and FNYEAQ. Trimming removed 5 bases at V and 0 bases at J, with 14 bases between.

The rearrangement links TRBV4-2 to TRBJ2-5; 8 nucleotides match TRBD1. The end of the DNA is better explained by TRBJ2-7, so the J call may be wrong. Germline loops: CDR1 LGHNA, CDR2 YNFKEQ. CDR3 length equals 13 residues. CDR3 in DNA: TGTGCCAGCAGCCTACAGGGGGCCTACGAGCAGTACTTC. Its protein product is CASSLQGAYEQYF.

The V and J genes are TRBV7-9 and TRBJ2-2; TRBD1 aligns across 8 bases. V shed 5 bases, J shed 5 bases, and the junction held 10 bases outside the gene matches. This CDR3 is built from 16 residues. Per germline, CDR1 SEHNR and CDR2 FQNEAQ (reference sequence). The CDR3 reads CASSDQDRVKTGELFF. DNA of the CDR3: TGTGCCAGCAGCGACCAGGACAGGGTGAAAACCGGGGAGCTGTTTTTT.

In nucleotides, the CDR3 is TGTGCCAGCAGAGCCTACAGGATGAATCAGCCCCAGCATTTT. This codes for CASRAYRMNQPQHF. The rearrangement links TRBV6-1 to TRBJ1-5, with D possibly TRBD1 on 5 matching bases. CDR3 length equals 14 residues. From germline, CDR1 is MNHNS and CDR2 SASEGT. Between the trimmed V and J ends, which lost 6 bases and 4 bases, there was a span of 13 bases.

This clone was detected a few times. This chain connects TRBV6-5 to TRBJ2-1; TRBD1 or TRBD2 may be the D gene (6 bases each). The CDR3 covers 15 residues. Germline-derived CDR1 and CDR2 are MNHEY and SVGAGI. V dropped 3 bases and J dropped 7 bases, with 16 bases sitting between them. The CDR3: CASSYRGAVRNEQFF. The CDR3 coding sequence is TGTGCCAGCAGTTATAGGGGGGCCGTTAGGAATGAGCAGTTCTTC.

This clone appeared once. The chain combines TRBV5-1 with TRBJ2-5; D is possibly TRBD2 (5 bases). With 3 bases removed from V and 1 base from J, the gap between germline ends came to 13 bases. Germline V gene sequence: CDR1 SGHRS, CDR2 YFSETQ. The CDR3 length is 15 residues. The CDR3 loop is CASSSTAGVQETQYF. Written as DNA, the CDR3 is TGCGCCAGCAGCTCCACTGCCGGGGTCCAAGAGACCCAGTACTTC.

The chain has TRBV2 and TRBJ1-3; possible D gene TRBD1, 5 bases. Between the trimmed V and J ends, which lost 2 bases and 0 bases, there was a span of 17 bases. The CDR3 totals 18 residues. Germline-derived CDR1 and CDR2 are SNHLY and FYNNEI. This CDR3 is CASSERRQGGISGNTIYF. CDR3 DNA sequence: TGTGCCAGCAGTGAAAGGCGTCAGGGAGGCATCTCTGGAAACACCATATATTTT. The full variable domain, its missing parts supplied by reference TRBV2 and TRBJ1-3, is EPEVTQTPSHQVTQMGQEVILRCVPISNHLYFYWYRQILGQKVEFLVSFYNNEISEKSEIFDDQFSVERPDGSNFTLKIRSTKLEDSAMYFCASSERRQGGISGNTIYFGEGSWLTVV.

The CDR3 DNA follows: TGTGCCAGCAGTTACGCCAGGGAGAGAAATCAGCCCCAGCATTTT. This codes for CASSYARERNQPQHF. This chain connects TRBV6-5 to TRBJ1-5; a weak D match, TRBD1 (5 bases). Trimming removed 2 bases at V and 4 bases at J, with 12 bases between. Germline CDR1 and CDR2: MNHEY and SVGAGI. This CDR3 is 15 amino acids long.

This clone was counted only a few times. The V gene is TRBV27, the J gene TRBJ2-7, with no clear D. CDR3 length: 12 amino acids. The V gene lost 4 bases and the J gene lost 2 bases, with 6 bases spanning the gap. Germline V lookup: CDR1 MNHEY, CDR2 SMNVEV (reference sequence). The CDR3 here is CASSSRTYEQYF. DNA of the CDR3: TGTGCCAGCAGTTCTCGGACCTACGAGCAGTACTTC.

This clone appeared once. This rearrangement joins TRBV28 to TRBJ2-1, with 8 bases that match TRBD1. The CDR3 runs to 14 residues. Trimming took 7 bases from V and 6 from J; bases not matched to a gene: 8. CDR1 and CDR2 from the germline V gene are MDHEN and SYDVKM. The CDR3 spells CASMGQDSPNEQFF. The CDR3, as DNA: TGTGCCAGCATGGGACAGGATAGCCCCAATGAGCAGTTCTTC.

This clone was counted only a few times. This chain uses TRBV7-2 with TRBJ1-2; 9 bases line up with TRBD1. Germline loops: CDR1 SGHTA, CDR2 FQGNSA. Germline trimming cut 3 bases from V and 8 bases from J; bases unmatched to any gene: 4. CDR3 length: 13 amino acids. In DNA form, the CDR3 reads TGTGCCAGCAGCTTTAAAACAGGGGGCGGCTACACCTTC. It specifies CASSFKTGGGYTF.

The table lists this clone with a few counts. V and J are TRBV10-3 and TRBJ2-7; no clear D. Trimming shortened V by 4 bases and J by 1 base, and 8 bases separated the two germline ends. This CDR3 comprises 13 residues. Germline V gene lookup returns CDR1 ENHRY and CDR2 SYGVKD. The CDR3 DNA reads TGTGCCATCAGTGGCGTGGAGTCCTACGAGCAGTACTTC. Protein: CAISGVESYEQYF.

The chain recombines TRBV6-5 with TRBJ2-1; D uncertain. V lost 2 bases, J lost 4 bases, and 9 bases lay in between. CDR3 length: 14 amino acids. Germline V lookup: CDR1 MNHEY, CDR2 SVGAGI. The CDR3 here is CASSYEATYNEQFF. The CDR3 DNA reads as TGTGCCAGCAGTTACGAGGCGACATACAATGAGCAGTTCTTC.

The rearrangement joins TRBV7-6 to TRBJ2-1; 7 nucleotides match TRBD2. CDR3 size: 16 residues. Germline lookup yields CDR1 SGHVS and CDR2 FNYEAQ. Unmatched junction bases numbered 11, after V lost 5 bases and J lost 4 bases. DNA of the CDR3: TGTGCCAGCAGCGAGACCGGGACTACCTGGTACAATGAGCAGTTCTTC. It is translated as CASSETGTTWYNEQFF. The entire variable domain, with the rest obtained from reference TRBV7-6 and TRBJ2-1, is as follows: GAGVSQSPRYKVTKRGQDVALRCDPISGHVSLYWYRQALGQGPEFLTYFNYEAQQDKSGLPNDRFSAERPEGSISTLTIQRTEQRDSAMYRCASSETGTTWYNEQFFGPGTRLTVL.

The table lists this clone with a few counts. This chain uses TRBV6-6 with TRBJ2-7, with a tentative D call TRBD2 (7 bases). V dropped 8 bases and J dropped 3 bases, with 17 bases sitting between them. The CDR3 sequence is 14 residues long. The germline V gene has CDR1 MNHNY and CDR2 SVGAGI (reference sequence). The CDR3 DNA reads as TGTGCCAGCCGTCTGATAAGGGGGGGCTACGAGCAGTACTTC. This codes for CASRLIRGGYEQYF.

The chain employs TRBV10-3 and TRBJ2-3; no reliable D call. Germline CDR1 reads ENHRY; CDR2 reads SYGVKD. Trimming took off 1 base at V and 4 bases at J, with 12 bases between the two ends. The CDR3 is 15 residues long. In DNA, the CDR3 is TGTGCCATCAGTGAGTTGGTCTTTGGGGCAGATACGCAGTATTTT. As protein: CAISELVFGADTQYF.

V and J are TRBV9 and TRBJ2-5; 13 positions match TRBD2. The CDR3 sequence is 15 residues long. The V gene end was trimmed by 4 bases and the J gene end by 4 bases; junction bases not matched to a gene: 4. The germline gives CDR1 SGDLS, CDR2 YYNGEE. As DNA, the CDR3 is TGTGCCAGCAGCCCGACTAGCGGGGGGCCAGAGACCCAGTACTTC. Translating gives CASSPTSGGPETQYF.

This rearrangement joins TRBV7-8 to TRBJ2-1; possibly TRBD2 for D (7 bases). CDR3 length equals 17 residues. The germline V and J ends were trimmed by 4 bases and 5 bases, with 21 bases remaining between them. Germline V gives CDR1 SGHVS, CDR2 FQNEAQ. CDR3 sequence (DNA): TGTGCCAGCAGCTCAAGCCCTCCTGGGGGGGCCCACAATGAGCAGTTCTTC. Protein product: CASSSSPPGGAHNEQFF.

The chain is built from TRBV6-6 and TRBJ2-4; no clear D. CDR1 is MNHNY and CDR2 is SVGAGI in the germline V gene (reference sequence). The CDR3 sequence is 16 residues long. The V end was cut by 6 bases, the J end by 0 bases, with 15 bases between. This CDR3 reads CASSPGVSLAKNIQYF. The CDR3 DNA follows: TGTGCCAGCAGCCCCGGAGTATCTTTAGCCAAAAACATTCAGTACTTC.

The rearrangement joins TRBV7-6 to TRBJ1-1; the D is unclear. Deletions cut 2 bases from V and 3 bases from J, with 10 bases between. Germline CDR1 reads SGHVS; CDR2 reads FNYEAQ. This CDR3 has 14 amino acids. CDR3 residues: CASSLFRVDTEAFF. The CDR3 nucleotides are TGTGCCAGCAGCTTATTTAGGGTGGACACTGAAGCTTTCTTT.

V and J are TRBV4-1 and TRBJ2-2; a possible D gene is TRBD2 (5 bases). The CDR3 runs 20 residues. Germline CDR1 MGHRA, CDR2 YSYEKL. The V end was cut by 0 bases, the J end by 2 bases, with 22 bases between. CDR3 region: CASSQDPGWLVKGNTGELFF. DNA of the CDR3: TGCGCCAGCAGCCAAGATCCGGGATGGCTAGTTAAAGGAAACACCGGGGAGCTGTTTTTT.

This chain joins TRBV6-1 and TRBJ1-1, with a weak D call TRBD1 (5 bases). Trimming took 7 bases from V and 3 from J, leaving 15 bases between them. From germline, CDR1 is MNHNS and CDR2 SASEGT. This CDR3 contains 14 residues. CDR3 bases: TGTGCCAGCACTCTAGCTCGGGGCCACACTGAAGCTTTCTTT. Translating it yields CASTLARGHTEAFF.

This clone showed up just a few times. The chain links TRBV2 to TRBJ2-1; 7 bases fit TRBD2. With V trimmed by 9 bases and J by 1 base, 6 bases remained unmatched. CDR1 SNHLY and CDR2 FYNNEI come from the germline V gene. The CDR3 has 14 residues. Here the CDR3 reads CARSGRASYNEQFF. For the CDR3, the DNA is TGTGCCAGGTCAGGGAGGGCTTCCTACAATGAGCAGTTCTTC.

The chain couples TRBV4-1 to TRBJ1-5, with 12 bases matching TRBD1. V lost 2 bases to trimming and J lost 3 bases; unmatched junction nucleotides: 2. Germline CDR1 and CDR2: MGHRA and YSYEKL. The CDR3 extends over 16 amino acids. The CDR3 loop reads CASSQQGQGANQPQHF. As DNA, the CDR3 is TGCGCCAGCAGCCAACAGGGACAGGGGGCCAATCAGCCCCAGCATTTT.

The chain carries TRBV19 and TRBJ2-7, with 9 bases lining up with TRBD1. CDR3 length equals 15 residues. Germline-derived CDR1 and CDR2 are LNHDA and SQIVND (reference sequence). After removal of 3 bases from V and 0 bases from J, the junction contained 3 bases not matched to a gene. CDR3 sequence reads: CASSMDRGNSYEQYF. The CDR3, as DNA: TGTGCCAGTAGTATGGACAGGGGAAACTCCTACGAGCAGTACTTC.

This clone was seen a handful of times. This chain connects TRBV6-6 to TRBJ1-5, with D perhaps matching TRBD1 (6 bases). CDR1 and CDR2 from the germline V gene are MNHNY and SVGAGI (reference sequence). Trimming removed 0 bases from V and 2 bases from J, with 11 bases in between. CDR3 length: 16 residues. Written as DNA, the CDR3 is TGTGCCAGCAGTTACTCAGGGGGGTTAGGCAATCAGCCCCAGCATTTT. It codes for CASSYSGGLGNQPQHF.

This chain joins TRBV10-3 and TRBJ2-5; 10 bases are shared with TRBD2. Germline CDR1 and CDR2: ENHRY and SYGVKD. CDR3 length: 21 residues. The ends lost 7 bases at V and 5 bases at J; junction bases unmatched: 28. The CDR3 sequence is CAIKGSGSTSVAGGRGETQYF. Here the CDR3 DNA reads TGTGCCATCAAAGGGTCTGGGTCGACTAGTGTAGCGGGGGGCCGAGGGGAGACCCAGTACTTC.